This T cell receptor beta chain was recorded in a study of blood T cells in healthy people across ages. Losses at the gene ends were 2 bases for V and 4 bases for J; bases not matched to a gene: 8. The CDR3 loop spans 16 amino acids. Germline CDR1 and CDR2: SGHRS and YFSETQ. It was with a sample-barcoded 5' primer and a J-beta primer mix that a second PCR of roughly 6 to 12 cycles was run. Each TCR beta cDNA got a 12-nucleotide random molecular identifier. Using its own MiXCR run on the 5' RACE reads, TCRdb lists one record per CDR3 protein. The sample lists about 930,000 distinct CDR3 sequences; roughly 28% were seen once. These sequences were also reported in another study, on T cells of mothers and their children.

This sequence was found in a woman aged 40 to 50 in good health. The V gene is TRBV5-1, the J gene TRBJ2-3, with TRBD2 identical over 9 bases. Sequenced sample: blood. CDR3 residues: CASSLGTSKGADTQYF. For the CDR3, the DNA is TGCGCCAGCAGCTTAGGGACTAGCAAGGGGGCAGATACGCAGTATTTT.